Below are 31 T cell receptor beta chains sequenced from a single sample in a study of T cells after yellow fever vaccination. Via MiXCR, TCRdb re-called the 5' RACE reads, giving one row per CDR3 protein. Among a few hundred thousand distinct CDR3 sequences listed, around a sixth were seen once. Sequences were derived from PBMCs, sampled 5 days after the first yellow fever vaccination. The receptor source for this set is a man between 18 and 35 years old who received the YFV17D yellow fever vaccine.

The chain carries TRBV5-5 and TRBJ1-3; tentatively, D is TRBD1 (6 bases). In germline, CDR1 is SGHKS, CDR2 YYEKEE (reference sequence). Trimming shortened V by 4 bases and J by 3 bases, and 14 bases separated the two germline ends. This CDR3 region has 15 residues. CDR3 sequence (DNA): TGTGCCAGCAGCCTCCGGGGGGGCTTTGGAAACACCATATATTTT. Translated: CASSLRGGFGNTIYF.

There are a few counts of this clonotype. The chain is built from TRBV9 and TRBJ1-4; no reliable D call. In germline, CDR1 is SGDLS, CDR2 YYNGEE. The V end was cut by 2 bases, the J end by 0 bases, with 5 bases between. The CDR3 runs 14 residues. The CDR3 DNA reads as TGTGCCAGCAGCGTCCTGGCAACTAATGAAAAACTGTTTTTT. This codes for CASSVLATNEKLFF.

The J gene is TRBJ1-1, the V gene TRBV24-1, with TRBD1 matching over 7 bases. Germline values: CDR1 KGHDR, CDR2 SFDVKD. Trimming took 8 bases from V and 3 from J; bases not matched to a gene: 5. The CDR3 contains 13 residues. CDR3 protein: CATTTGRDTEAFF. The CDR3 DNA is TGTGCCACCACGACAGGGCGGGACACTGAAGCTTTCTTT.

This clonotype was found a few times. This sequence joins TRBV7-3 and TRBJ1-2; perhaps TRBD1 as D (5 bases). V dropped 4 bases and J dropped 8 bases, with 17 bases sitting between them. The CDR3 length is 14 residues. The germline CDR1 and CDR2 sequences are SGHTA and FQGTGA. The CDR3 nucleotides are TGTGCCAGCAGCTCGAATGAAGGGGCTGGGGGCTACACCTTC. The encoded protein is CASSSNEGAGGYTF.

This clonotype has more than one count but fewer than ten. The V gene is TRBV20-1, the J gene TRBJ1-6; D is possibly TRBD1 (5 bases). The CDR3 sequence is 15 residues long. Trimming shortened V by 3 bases and J by 0 bases, and 9 bases separated the two germline ends. Germline CDR1 reads DFQATT; CDR2 reads SNEGSKA (reference sequence). Here the CDR3 DNA reads TGCAGTGCTAGGGGGAGGGGCTCCTATAATTCACCCCTCCACTTT. Amino acids: CSARGRGSYNSPLHF.

This clonotype was picked up a small number of times. The V gene is TRBV7-8, the J gene TRBJ1-1; maybe TRBD1 (5 bases). This CDR3 has 12 residues. The germline gives CDR1 SGHVS, CDR2 FQNEAQ. V gave up 11 bases and J gave up 6 bases, with 16 bases separating them. The CDR3 spells CAGGDDSPEAFF. In DNA form, the CDR3 reads TGTGCCGGAGGGGACGACTCCCCTGAAGCTTTCTTT.

This clonotype was picked up a small number of times. The chain recombines TRBV27 with TRBJ2-5, with 12 bases aligning to TRBD2. J gave up 5 bases and V 6 bases, and 10 bases lay outside the gene matches. CDR1 MNHEY and CDR2 SMNVEV come from the germline V gene (reference sequence). This CDR3 is built from 16 residues. CDR3 amino acids: CASSRRLAGVGETQYF. In nucleotides, the CDR3 is TGTGCCAGCAGCAGACGACTAGCGGGGGTGGGTGAGACCCAGTACTTC.

In its sample, this clonotype was seen a few times. The chain recombines TRBV7-2 with TRBJ2-5, with 11 bases aligning to TRBD1. V dropped 1 base and J dropped 0; count of bases not matched to a gene: 1. The CDR3 has 16 residues. The germline gives CDR1 SGHTA, CDR2 FQGNSA. The CDR3 region is CASSLGDRGYQETQYF. For the CDR3, the DNA is TGTGCCAGCAGCTTAGGGGACAGGGGGTACCAAGAGACCCAGTACTTC.

There are a few counts of this clonotype. The rearrangement joins TRBV6-2 or TRBV6-3 to TRBJ1-5; TRBD1 is a possible D gene (5 bases). Trimming cost V 3 bases and J 3 bases, with 9 bases left between them. The CDR3 covers 14 residues. Germline-derived CDR1 and CDR2 are MNHEY and SVGEGT. The CDR3 bases are TGTGCCAGCAGTTATTGGGGCGCCAATCAGCCCCAGCATTTT. This translates into CASSYWGANQPQHF.

A few counts support this clonotype. The V and J genes are TRBV3-1 and TRBJ2-5; D uncertain. Germline V gene sequence: CDR1 LGHDT, CDR2 YNNKEL (reference sequence). This CDR3 has 14 residues. The V and J ends lost 6 bases and 1 base respectively, with 12 bases between them. The DNA of the CDR3 is TGTGCCAGCAGGACCTCACCTTCCCAAGAGACCCAGTACTTC. This gives the protein CASRTSPSQETQYF.

Many counts were recorded for this clonotype. The rearrangement joins TRBV6-5 to TRBJ2-3; no reliable D call. Trimming removed 0 bases at V and 6 bases at J, with 10 bases between. Germline V gene sequence: CDR1 MNHEY, CDR2 SVGAGI. This CDR3 is built from 14 residues. Written as DNA, the CDR3 is TGTGCCAGCAGTTACTCCGAAAACACGGATACGCAGTATTTT. Translation: CASSYSENTDTQYF.

CDR3 region: CASSPRTATEKLFF. The CDR3 DNA follows: TGTGCCAGCAGCCCCCGAACGGCAACCGAAAAACTGTTTTTT. The chain is built from TRBV7-9 and TRBJ1-4; D call uncertain. Trimming shortened V by 5 bases and J by 8 bases, and 15 bases separated the two germline ends. Germline CDR1 SEHNR, CDR2 FQNEAQ (reference sequence). The CDR3 is made up of 14 amino acids.

This clonotype was detected a few times. The chain joins TRBV5-5 to TRBJ1-6; D is unresolved. The ends were cut back, 2 bases at V and 13 bases at J, with 13 bases in the middle. CDR3 length: 13 amino acids. Germline V gene data show CDR1 as SGHKS and CDR2 as YYEKEE (reference sequence). The CDR3 loop is CASSFGSHDPLHF. CDR3 nucleotide sequence: TGTGCCAGCAGCTTTGGGTCCCACGACCCCCTCCACTTT.

The chain links TRBV6-1 to TRBJ1-1, with D uncertain. The CDR3 consists of 14 residues. Germline V gene lookup returns CDR1 MNHNS and CDR2 SASEGT. Trimming removed 6 bases from V and 0 bases from J, with 11 bases in between. The CDR3 coding sequence is TGTGCCAGCAGGGCCCGAGTTCTGAACACTGAAGCTTTCTTT. This sequence encodes CASRARVLNTEAFF.

This clonotype came up many times. V and J are TRBV7-2 and TRBJ2-1; maybe TRBD1 (6 bases). V shed 5 bases and J shed 2 bases, with 16 bases lying between them. The CDR3 length is 16 residues. Germline values: CDR1 SGHTA, CDR2 FQGNSA. In DNA form, the CDR3 reads TGTGCCAGCAGCCCACATACAGGGCTTACCTACAATGAGCAGTTCTTC. Protein product: CASSPHTGLTYNEQFF.

The V call is TRBV3-1, the J call TRBJ2-7; no definite D call. V was clipped by 0 bases and J by 0 bases, with 6 bases between them. This CDR3 is 14 amino acids long. Germline V gene lookup returns CDR1 LGHDT and CDR2 YNNKEL (reference sequence). The CDR3 reads CASSQDTSSYEQYV. As DNA, the CDR3 is TGTGCCAGCAGCCAAGACACCAGCTCCTACGAGCAGTACGTC.

The table lists this clonotype with a few counts. V gene TRBV19 combines with J gene TRBJ2-5; perhaps TRBD1 as D (6 bases). With 10 bases removed from V and 2 bases from J, the gap between germline ends came to 14 bases. Germline CDR1 LNHDA, CDR2 SQIVND (reference sequence). The CDR3 sequence is 13 residues long. The CDR3 DNA reads as TGTGCCATCCCGGGACATCGGCAAGAGACCCAGTACTTC. Encoded protein: CAIPGHRQETQYF.

This chain uses TRBV20-1 with TRBJ2-1, with 7 positions matching TRBD2. The junction had 6 bases not matched to a gene; V was cut back by 0 bases and J by 4 bases. The CDR3 contains 15 residues. Germline CDR1 DFQATT, CDR2 SNEGSKA (reference sequence). The CDR3 loop is CSARDRTRTYNEQFF. DNA of the CDR3: TGCAGTGCTAGAGATCGGACTAGAACGTACAATGAGCAGTTCTTC.

This chain joins TRBV6-2 or TRBV6-3 and TRBJ1-2; maybe TRBD1 (5 bases). Germline values: CDR1 MNHEY, CDR2 SVGEGT. Trimming removed 8 bases at V and 2 bases at J, with 18 bases between. The CDR3 extends over 15 amino acids. The CDR3 here is CASLAGDRHNYGYTF. As DNA, the CDR3 is TGTGCCAGCCTTGCCGGAGACAGACACAACTATGGCTACACCTTC.

This clonotype turned up a few times. This chain links TRBV7-2 with TRBJ2-1; 7 nucleotides line up with TRBD1. CDR1 is SGHTA and CDR2 is FQGNSA in the germline V gene. This CDR3 has 14 amino acids. With 5 bases clipped from V and 8 bases from J, the junction kept 9 bases outside the gene matches. For the CDR3, the DNA is TGTGCCAGCAGCGGGCAGGGGGATACATATGAGCAGTTCTTC. Its protein is CASSGQGDTYEQFF.

The rearrangement joins TRBV7-9 to TRBJ2-5; D possibly corresponds to TRBD2 (5 bases). Looked up from germline, CDR1 is SEHNR and CDR2 is FQNEAQ (reference sequence). This CDR3 spans 14 amino acids. Trimming pared 2 bases from V and 5 bases from J, leaving 12 bases between. In nucleotides, the CDR3 is TGTGCCAGCAGCTTATTTCCTAGCCGCGAGACCCAGTACTTC. Amino acids: CASSLFPSRETQYF. Full variable domain (remainder filled in from reference TRBV7-9 and TRBJ2-5): DTGVSQNPRHKITKRGQNVTFRCDPISEHNRLYWYRQTLGQGPEFLTYFQNEAQLEKSRLLSDRFSAERPKGSFSTLEIQRTEQGDSAMYLCASSLFPSRETQYFGPGTRLLVL.

Only a few counts were recorded for this clonotype. V is TRBV5-1 and J is TRBJ2-5; D is undetermined. Trimming removed 2 bases from V and 2 bases from J, with 13 bases in between. Germline V CDR1 and CDR2: SGHRS, YFSETQ. The CDR3 is made up of 15 amino acids. The CDR3 spells CASSFGAGGQETQYF. In nucleotides, the CDR3 is TGCGCCAGCAGCTTTGGTGCAGGCGGACAAGAGACCCAGTACTTC.

V gene TRBV12-3 or TRBV12-4 combines with J gene TRBJ1-2; D not resolved. V was shortened by 7 bases and J by 6 bases, with 15 bases between the two germline ends. The CDR3 consists of 13 residues. The CDR3 DNA reads TGTGCCAGCACCCTGTGGGTTTCCAATGGCTACACCTTC. Translated, it gives CASTLWVSNGYTF.

The V and J genes are TRBV5-4 and TRBJ2-3; 7 bases are shared with TRBD1. The CDR3 is 15 amino acids. The germline gives CDR1 SGHNT, CDR2 YYREEE (reference sequence). The V segment lost 0 bases and the J segment 2 bases; nucleotides outside the gene matches: 3. The CDR3 region is CASSLGQGFTDTQYF. The CDR3 DNA reads as TGTGCCAGCAGCTTGGGACAGGGTTTCACAGATACGCAGTATTTT.

The chain combines TRBV18 with TRBJ2-7; 7 bases line up with TRBD1. This CDR3 is built from 14 residues. V dropped 3 bases and J dropped 3; count of bases not matched to a gene: 5. Germline CDR1 is KGHSH and CDR2 is LQKENI. As DNA, the CDR3 is TGTGCCAGCTCACCGGACAGGACCCACTACGAGCAGTACTTC. Translation gives CASSPDRTHYEQYF.

The chain combines TRBV28 with TRBJ2-1; tentative D call: TRBD1 (6 bases). The CDR3 extends over 14 amino acids. V dropped 6 bases and J dropped 2 bases, with 11 bases sitting between them. Germline CDR1 is MDHEN and CDR2 is SYDVKM. CDR3 nucleotide sequence: TGTGCCAGCAGACCCGACAGGCCCTACAATGAGCAGTTCTTC. Translation: CASRPDRPYNEQFF.

The chain employs TRBV5-1 and TRBJ2-3, with D unresolved. This CDR3 contains 15 residues. Trimming pared 2 bases from V and 1 base from J, leaving 11 bases between. Germline V gene data show CDR1 as SGHRS and CDR2 as YFSETQ. CDR3: CASSFSGPGTDTQYF. As DNA, the CDR3 is TGCGCCAGCAGCTTCTCCGGCCCGGGCACAGATACGCAGTATTTT. Full variable domain (remainder filled in from reference TRBV5-1 and TRBJ2-3): KAGVTQTPRYLIKTRGQQVTLSCSPISGHRSVSWYQQTPGQGLQFLFEYFSETQRNKGNFPGRFSGRQFSNSRSEMNVSTLELGDSALYLCASSFSGPGTDTQYFGPGTRLTVL.

At least ten counts were recorded for this clonotype. A read error may account for a junction end that differs from germline. The V call is TRBV5-1, the J call TRBJ2-3; D is perhaps TRBD2 (5 bases). Germline CDR1 reads SGHRS; CDR2 reads YFSETQ. The CDR3 length is 14 residues. In DNA, the CDR3 is TGTGCCAGCAGCTTAAGGACTAGCACAGATACGCAGTATTTT. Its protein is CASSLRTSTDTQYF.

Only a few counts were recorded for this clonotype. V is TRBV7-2 and J is TRBJ2-3, with 10 bases lining up with TRBD1. The CDR3 length is 13 residues. Germline V gene data show CDR1 as SGHTA and CDR2 as FQGNSA. The junction had 5 bases not matched to a gene; V was cut back by 5 bases and J by 9 bases. Written as DNA, the CDR3 is TGTGCCAGCAGCCCCAGGGACAGGGGAACGCAGTATTTT. It is translated as CASSPRDRGTQYF.

The J gene is TRBJ1-5, the V gene TRBV5-6; D gene ambiguous. This CDR3 is built from 13 residues. Germline V gives CDR1 SGHDT, CDR2 YYEEEE. Trimming left V 3 bases short and J 8 bases short, with 12 bases between. The CDR3, as DNA: TGTGCCAGCAGCTCGGTTGGGTCCAAGCCCCAGCATTTT. Protein product: CASSSVGSKPQHF.

The CDR3 region is CSALRGSGNTIYF. In DNA, the CDR3 is TGCAGTGCTTTAAGAGGCTCTGGAAACACCATATATTTT. The rearrangement joins TRBV20-1 to TRBJ1-3, with unresolved D. Germline V lookup: CDR1 DFQATT, CDR2 SNEGSKA (reference sequence). Deletions cut 5 bases from V and 0 bases from J, with 8 bases between. This CDR3 region has 13 residues.